This TCR beta chain was found in a study of T-cell memory formation after mild COVID-19. For the study at large: TCR clusters were largely donor specific. Study outcomes and limitations: Pre-infection memory held some responding clones, suggesting pre-existing cross-reactive T cells responded. CD4+ clones that contracted lay mainly in CM and EM; CD8+ ones lay in EMRA.

With respect to this clonotype: Antigen: not known.

Germline V gives CDR1 SGHRS, CDR2 YFSETQ. The J segment lost 7 bases and the V segment lost 3 bases, leaving 11 bases of the junction unmatched. This CDR3 has 15 residues. TCRdb independently ran MiXCR on the 5' RACE reads; one entry per CDR3 protein. This sample has roughly 240,000 distinct CDR3 sequences; 15% to 17% occur once, and the top ten carry over 2%. The sequencing sample was made of PBMCs or a T cell subset sorted from them (not recorded which). The chain couples TRBV5-1 to TRBJ2-5, with 8 nucleotides matching TRBD1. This sequence originates from an adult woman who had mild COVID-19 (a few samples of this study predate the infection). Cell type and time point are not known. CDR3 amino acids: CASSSLDRAGGTQYF. In DNA, the CDR3 is TGCGCCAGCAGCTCCCTGGACAGGGCCGGAGGGACCCAGTACTTC.